This is a list of T cell receptor beta chains from one sample in a study of identical twins. One entry per CDR3 protein, called by TCRdb with MiXCR from the 5' RACE reads. In the table there are 210,000 or so distinct CDR3 sequences, less than 8% of which are singletons. These data also formed part of another study, on yellow fever vaccine responses in identical twins.

Sequencing was carried out using memory (CD45RO+) T cells sorted from blood. These receptors came from a woman aged 18-30 years in good health. Each CDR3 is given with its conserved first and last residue. D genes are given only for firm matches. Rows may omit the clone size; those that give it use once, few, many or a size class.

v_call: TRBV23-1
clone_size: NA
d_call: TRBD1
cdr3_length: 15
j_call: TRBJ1-5
cdr3_aa: CASSQTTGVGQPQHF
cdr3_nt: TGCGCCAGCAGTCAAACCACAGGGGTTGGTCAGCCCCAGCATTTT

v_call: TRBV7-2
clone_size: few
d_call: TRBD2
cdr3_length: 18
j_call: TRBJ2-4
cdr3_aa: CASSLAASGGATKNIQYF
cdr3_nt: TGTGCCAGCAGCTTAGCGGCTAGCGGGGGGGCGACCAAAAACATTCAGTACTTC

v_call: TRBV28
clone_size: NA
d_call: NA
cdr3_length: 18
j_call: TRBJ2-7
cdr3_aa: CASSSQTGGLLYLREQYF
cdr3_nt: TGTGCCAGCAGCTCTCAAACTGGGGGTTTGCTTTATTTACGCGAGCAGTACTTC

v_call: TRBV7-3
clone_size: many
d_call: TRBD2
cdr3_length: 14
j_call: TRBJ2-5
cdr3_aa: CASSAGGIQETQYF
cdr3_nt: TGTGCCAGCAGCGCGGGAGGCATCCAAGAGACCCAGTACTTC

v_call: TRBV6-5
clone_size: NA
d_call: NA
cdr3_length: 11
j_call: TRBJ2-1
cdr3_aa: CASTGPGKQFF
cdr3_nt: TGTGCCAGCACTGGGCCGGGAAAGCAGTTCTTC

v_call: TRBV9
clone_size: NA
d_call: TRBD2
cdr3_length: 15
j_call: TRBJ2-5
cdr3_aa: CASSVGVGGIETQYF
cdr3_nt: TGTGCCAGCAGCGTAGGTGTCGGGGGGATTGAGACCCAGTACTTC

v_call: TRBV18
clone_size: many
d_call: NA
cdr3_length: 12
j_call: TRBJ2-7
cdr3_aa: CASSMAGYEQYF
cdr3_nt: TGTGCCAGCTCCATGGCCGGGTACGAGCAGTACTTC

v_call: TRBV5-1
clone_size: many
d_call: NA
cdr3_length: 15
j_call: TRBJ2-1
cdr3_aa: CASSFGSEPRAEQFF
cdr3_nt: TGCGCCAGCAGCTTTGGATCAGAGCCCCGGGCTGAGCAGTTCTTC

v_call: TRBV2
clone_size: few
d_call: TRBD2
cdr3_length: 16
j_call: TRBJ2-4
cdr3_aa: CASSSLSGGASNIQYF
cdr3_nt: TGTGCCAGCAGTTCCCTTAGCGGGGGGGCAAGTAACATTCAGTACTTC

v_call: TRBV20-1
clone_size: NA
d_call: NA
cdr3_length: 16
j_call: TRBJ2-6
cdr3_aa: CSARNTGLSGANVLTF
cdr3_nt: TGCAGTGCTAGAAATACAGGGTTGTCTGGGGCCAACGTCCTGACTTTC

v_call: TRBV2
clone_size: NA
d_call: TRBD2
cdr3_length: 18
j_call: TRBJ2-2
cdr3_aa: CASSETGLGLAGTGELFF
cdr3_nt: TGTGCCAGCAGTGAGACAGGGTTAGGGCTAGCGGGAACCGGGGAGCTGTTTTTT

v_call: TRBV25-1
clone_size: few
d_call: NA
cdr3_length: 15
j_call: TRBJ2-1
cdr3_aa: CASSGRGGGYNEQFF
cdr3_nt: TGTGCCAGCAGCGGCAGGGGAGGGGGCTACAATGAGCAGTTCTTC

v_call: TRBV10-3
clone_size: NA
d_call: NA
cdr3_length: 11
j_call: TRBJ2-7
cdr3_aa: CAISTGNEQYF
cdr3_nt: TGTGCCATCAGTACAGGGAACGAGCAGTACTTC

v_call: TRBV5-1
clone_size: many
d_call: NA
cdr3_length: 15
j_call: TRBJ1-1
cdr3_aa: CASSLDQGRNTEAFF
cdr3_nt: TGCGCCAGCAGCCTAGACCAAGGACGGAACACTGAAGCTTTCTTT

v_call: TRBV27
clone_size: few
d_call: TRBD1
cdr3_length: 14
j_call: TRBJ2-7
cdr3_aa: CASSPGGAMFEQYF
cdr3_nt: TGTGCCAGCAGTCCAGGGGGCGCGATGTTCGAGCAGTACTTC

v_call: TRBV28
clone_size: NA
d_call: NA
cdr3_length: 13
j_call: TRBJ2-1
cdr3_aa: CASTLPGVNEQFF
cdr3_nt: TGTGCCAGCACCCTTCCGGGGGTTAATGAGCAGTTCTTC

v_call: TRBV20-1
clone_size: many
d_call: TRBD2
cdr3_length: 16
j_call: TRBJ2-1
cdr3_aa: CSARTSGGAITYEQFF
cdr3_nt: TGCAGTGCTAGGACTAGCGGGGGGGCCATTACATACGAGCAGTTCTTC

v_call: TRBV4-3
clone_size: many
d_call: TRBD2
cdr3_length: 17
j_call: TRBJ2-3
cdr3_aa: CASSQDKGGSGTDTQYF
cdr3_nt: TGCGCCAGCAGCCAAGATAAGGGCGGGAGCGGCACAGATACGCAGTATTTT

v_call: TRBV7-9
clone_size: many
d_call: NA
cdr3_length: 14
j_call: TRBJ2-7
cdr3_aa: CASSPLTGPYEQYF
cdr3_nt: TGTGCCAGCAGCCCCTTGACAGGCCCCTACGAGCAGTACTTC

v_call: TRBV25-1
clone_size: many
d_call: NA
cdr3_length: 15
j_call: TRBJ2-2
cdr3_aa: CASRGGGMEAGELFF
cdr3_nt: TGTGCCAGCAGAGGGGGGGGGATGGAGGCCGGGGAGCTGTTTTTT

v_call: TRBV28
clone_size: few
d_call: NA
cdr3_length: 13
j_call: TRBJ2-5
cdr3_aa: CASSLSQTKTQYF
cdr3_nt: TGTGCCAGCAGTTTGTCGCAGACCAAGACCCAGTACTTC

v_call: TRBV5-8
clone_size: NA
d_call: TRBD2
cdr3_length: 15
j_call: TRBJ2-1
cdr3_aa: CASSLGGLALNEQFF
cdr3_nt: TGTGCCAGCAGCTTGGGGGGACTAGCCCTCAATGAGCAGTTCTTC

v_call: TRBV3-1
clone_size: few
d_call: NA
cdr3_length: 15
j_call: TRBJ1-2
cdr3_aa: CASSQGSGQPYGYTF
cdr3_nt: TGTGCCAGCAGCCAGGGGAGTGGACAGCCTTATGGCTACACCTTC

v_call: TRBV20-1
clone_size: many
d_call: TRBD2
cdr3_length: 15
j_call: TRBJ2-7
cdr3_aa: CSARSEREGFYEQYF
cdr3_nt: TGCAGTGCTAGATCGGAGCGGGAGGGTTTCTACGAGCAGTACTTC

v_call: TRBV12-3/TRBV12-4
clone_size: NA
d_call: NA
cdr3_length: 13
j_call: TRBJ2-5
cdr3_aa: CASSLGGSATQYF
cdr3_nt: TGTGCCAGCAGTTTAGGAGGGTCGGCGACCCAGTACTTC

v_call: TRBV29-1
clone_size: many
d_call: NA
cdr3_length: 12
j_call: TRBJ2-7
cdr3_aa: CSARDESYEQYF
cdr3_nt: TGCAGCGCCCGGGACGAATCCTACGAGCAGTACTTC

v_call: TRBV4-1
clone_size: NA
d_call: NA
cdr3_length: 15
j_call: TRBJ1-2
cdr3_aa: CASSQDRTGIYGYTF
cdr3_nt: TGCGCCAGCAGCCAAGATCGAACAGGGATTTATGGCTACACCTTC

v_call: TRBV9
clone_size: NA
d_call: NA
cdr3_length: 13
j_call: TRBJ2-2
cdr3_aa: CASSSHTAGELFF
cdr3_nt: TGTGCCAGCAGCTCCCATACGGCAGGGGAGCTGTTTTTT

v_call: TRBV27
clone_size: few
d_call: NA
cdr3_length: 15
j_call: TRBJ1-5
cdr3_aa: CASSPHRDRNQPQHF
cdr3_nt: TGTGCCAGCAGCCCCCACAGGGACCGAAATCAGCCCCAGCATTTT

v_call: TRBV2
clone_size: many
d_call: NA
cdr3_length: 12
j_call: TRBJ2-5
cdr3_aa: CASSRSQETQYF
cdr3_nt: TGTGCCAGCAGTCGGAGCCAAGAGACCCAGTACTTC

v_call: TRBV7-9
clone_size: NA
d_call: NA
cdr3_length: 15
j_call: TRBJ2-7
cdr3_aa: CASSFGSSHAYEQYF
cdr3_nt: TGTGCCAGCAGCTTCGGTTCTAGCCATGCCTACGAGCAGTACTTC

v_call: TRBV20-1
clone_size: many
d_call: NA
cdr3_length: 10
j_call: TRBJ1-2
cdr3_aa: CSARVASPLF
cdr3_nt: TGCAGTGCTAGAGTGGCATCCCCCCTCTTC

v_call: TRBV20-1
clone_size: many
d_call: TRBD1
cdr3_length: 14
j_call: TRBJ2-1
cdr3_aa: CSASRDRGYNEQFF
cdr3_nt: TGCAGTGCTAGTCGGGACAGGGGCTACAATGAGCAGTTCTTC

v_call: TRBV27
clone_size: many
d_call: TRBD2
cdr3_length: 16
j_call: TRBJ2-1
cdr3_aa: CASSPSTSGRVDEQFF
cdr3_nt: TGTGCCAGCAGTCCTTCGACTAGCGGGAGGGTCGATGAGCAGTTCTTC

v_call: TRBV6-2/TRBV6-3
clone_size: NA
d_call: NA
cdr3_length: 13
j_call: TRBJ2-5
cdr3_aa: CASMGAAQETQYF
cdr3_nt: TGTGCCAGCATGGGGGCAGCCCAAGAGACCCAGTACTTC

v_call: TRBV27
clone_size: few
d_call: NA
cdr3_length: 15
j_call: TRBJ1-2
cdr3_aa: CASSLSPLGNYGYTF
cdr3_nt: TGTGCCAGCAGTTTATCTCCCCTGGGGAACTATGGCTACACCTTC

v_call: TRBV20-1
clone_size: NA
d_call: NA
cdr3_length: 12
j_call: TRBJ1-1
cdr3_aa: CSASRGDTEAFF
cdr3_nt: TGCAGTGCTAGCCGGGGGGACACTGAAGCTTTCTTT

v_call: TRBV9
clone_size: few
d_call: NA
cdr3_length: 15
j_call: TRBJ1-6
cdr3_aa: CASSSRDGINSPLHF
cdr3_nt: TGTGCCAGCAGCTCCCGGGACGGAATAAATTCACCCCTCCACTTT

v_call: TRBV7-8
clone_size: NA
d_call: NA
cdr3_length: 14
j_call: TRBJ2-7
cdr3_aa: CASSVGTASYEQYF
cdr3_nt: TGTGCCAGCAGCGTTGGGACGGCCTCCTACGAGCAGTACTTC

v_call: TRBV10-1
clone_size: few
d_call: TRBD1
cdr3_length: 13
j_call: TRBJ2-3
cdr3_aa: CASRRTGEDTQYF
cdr3_nt: TGCGCCAGCAGGAGGACAGGGGAAGATACGCAGTATTTT

v_call: TRBV20-1
clone_size: few
d_call: TRBD2
cdr3_length: 13
j_call: TRBJ2-7
cdr3_aa: CSANAGLAGGQYF
cdr3_nt: TGCAGTGCTAATGCGGGACTAGCGGGAGGGCAGTACTTC

v_call: TRBV5-8
clone_size: NA
d_call: NA
cdr3_length: 15
j_call: TRBJ2-1
cdr3_aa: CASSLGSARYNEQFF
cdr3_nt: TGTGCCAGCAGCTTGGGTAGCGCCCGTTACAATGAGCAGTTCTTC

v_call: TRBV11-2
clone_size: NA
d_call: NA
cdr3_length: 15
j_call: TRBJ2-4
cdr3_aa: CASSLGAGGWNIQYF
cdr3_nt: TGTGCCAGCAGCTTGGGGGCAGGTGGATGGAACATTCAGTACTTC

v_call: TRBV4-2
clone_size: many
d_call: TRBD2
cdr3_length: 17
j_call: TRBJ2-3
cdr3_aa: CASSQALAGGITDTQYF
cdr3_nt: TGTGCCAGCAGCCAAGCTCTAGCGGGAGGGATCACAGATACGCAGTATTTT

v_call: TRBV7-2
clone_size: NA
d_call: NA
cdr3_length: 16
j_call: TRBJ2-2
cdr3_aa: CASTPPRPVNTGELFF
cdr3_nt: TGTGCCAGCACCCCCCCCCGGCCCGTAAACACCGGGGAGCTGTTTTTT

v_call: TRBV12-3/TRBV12-4
clone_size: few
d_call: NA
cdr3_length: 13
j_call: TRBJ1-3
cdr3_aa: CASSFHPGNTIYF
cdr3_nt: TGTGCCAGCAGTTTTCACCCTGGAAACACCATATATTTT

v_call: TRBV20-1
clone_size: many
d_call: NA
cdr3_length: 12
j_call: TRBJ2-1
cdr3_aa: CSAEGSMGEQFF
cdr3_nt: TGCAGTGCTGAGGGGTCTATGGGTGAGCAGTTCTTC

v_call: TRBV7-2
clone_size: many
d_call: NA
cdr3_length: 15
j_call: TRBJ2-6
cdr3_aa: CASSTQGAGANVLTF
cdr3_nt: TGTGCCAGCAGCACACAGGGAGCAGGGGCCAACGTCCTGACTTTC